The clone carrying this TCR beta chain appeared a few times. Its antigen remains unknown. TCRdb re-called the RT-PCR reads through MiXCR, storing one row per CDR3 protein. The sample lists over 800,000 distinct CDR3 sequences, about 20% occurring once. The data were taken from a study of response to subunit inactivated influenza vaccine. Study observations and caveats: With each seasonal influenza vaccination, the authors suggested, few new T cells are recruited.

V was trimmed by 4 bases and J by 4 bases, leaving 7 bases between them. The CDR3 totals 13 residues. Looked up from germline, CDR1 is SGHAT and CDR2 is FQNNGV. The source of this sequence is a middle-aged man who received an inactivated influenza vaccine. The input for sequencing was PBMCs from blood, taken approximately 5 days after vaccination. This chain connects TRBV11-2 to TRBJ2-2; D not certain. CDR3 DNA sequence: TGTGCCAGCAGCTACGGAGCCACCGGGGAGCTGTTTTTT. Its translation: CASSYGATGELFF.